Listed below are T cell receptor beta chains from one sample, sequenced in a study of blood T cell repertoires in COVID-19. Profiled with immunoSEQ multiplex PCR; TCRdb holds only in-frame clones, not every one. The sample has approximately 60,000 clones; around 87% are singletons. Sequenced: peripheral blood. Every receptor here comes from a man in his sixties with active or convalescent COVID-19. Each CDR3 is given with its conserved first and last residue. Each record gives: J gene, D gene, clone size, V gene, CDR3 DNA, CDR3 protein. D genes are given only for firm matches. Part of the rows lack a size; the others show once, few, many or a class for expanded clones.

J: TRBJ2-7
D: -
size: -
V: TRBV18
DNA: TGTGCCAGCTCACAAACTAGCAGCTACGAGCAGTACTTC
CDR3: CASSQTSSYEQYF

J: TRBJ2-5
D: TRBD1
size: -
V: TRBV24-1
DNA: TGTGCCACCAGTGACCCCGGACAGGGACAAGAGACCCAGTACTTC
CDR3: CATSDPGQGQETQYF

J: TRBJ1-5
D: TRBD1
size: -
V: TRBV5-1
DNA: TGCGCCAGCAGCTTGGGGGACAGGGAAGGCCAGCCCCAGCATTTT
CDR3: CASSLGDREGQPQHF

J: TRBJ2-2
D: TRBD1
size: -
V: TRBV9
DNA: TGTGCCAGCAGCCCCAACACAGGGGTAACCGGGGAGCTGTTTTTT
CDR3: CASSPNTGVTGELFF

J: TRBJ1-1
D: TRBD1
size: once
V: TRBV3-1/TRBV3-2
DNA: TGTGCCAGCAGCCTCCTAGGGGGCTGGAAGAACACTGAAGCTTTCTTT
CDR3: CASSLLGGWKNTEAFF

J: TRBJ1-1
D: -
size: -
V: TRBV19
DNA: TGTGCCAGTAGTAACCAGGGTGTCACTGAAGCTTTCTTT
CDR3: CASSNQGVTEAFF

J: TRBJ2-5
D: TRBD2
size: -
V: TRBV30
DNA: TGTGCCTGGAGTACGACTTGGTTAGCGGGGCACCAAGAGACCCAGTACTTC
CDR3: CAWSTTWLAGHQETQYF

J: TRBJ2-1
D: TRBD2
size: -
V: TRBV30
DNA: TGTGCCTGGAAAACAGCGGGAGGTTTATCTCTTGGTGAGCAGTTCTTC
CDR3: CAWKTAGGLSLGEQFF

J: TRBJ2-7
D: -
size: -
V: TRBV7-2
DNA: TGTGCCAGCAGCTTAGTGGTTGATAGCTCCTACGAGCAGTACTTC
CDR3: CASSLVVDSSYEQYF

J: TRBJ2-7
D: TRBD1
size: -
V: TRBV3-1/TRBV3-2
DNA: TGTGCCAGCAGCCCTCCCGGCAGGGGGCCGTCGTACGAGCAGTACTTC
CDR3: CASSPPGRGPSYEQYF

J: TRBJ2-1
D: TRBD1
size: -
V: TRBV6-1
DNA: TGTGCCAGCAGTGAACAGACAGGGGGCGGTGAGCAGTTCTTC
CDR3: CASSEQTGGGEQFF

J: TRBJ2-1
D: -
size: -
V: TRBV6-5
DNA: TGTGCCAGCAGTTACTCAGCCTCCTACAATGAGCAGTTCTTC
CDR3: CASSYSASYNEQFF

J: TRBJ2-3
D: -
size: -
V: TRBV7-2
DNA: TGTGCCAGCAGCTACGCGGATACGCAGTATTTT
CDR3: CASSYADTQYF

J: TRBJ2-2
D: -
size: -
V: TRBV27
DNA: TGTGCCAGCAGTTTAGGTACCGGCGGGACGGCCACCGGGGAGCTGTTTTTT
CDR3: CASSLGTGGTATGELFF

J: TRBJ2-3
D: TRBD2
size: -
V: TRBV5-1
DNA: TGCGCCAGCAGCCCGAGACTAGCGGACAAGGCAGATACGCAGTATTTT
CDR3: CASSPRLADKADTQYF

J: TRBJ2-1
D: TRBD1
size: -
V: TRBV27
DNA: TGTGCCAGCAGTTTACCTCCCGGGACAGTTTTGTATGAGCAGTTCTTC
CDR3: CASSLPPGTVLYEQFF

J: TRBJ2-7
D: TRBD2
size: -
V: TRBV6-1
DNA: TGTGCCAGCAGTGAACGGGGGGGTTACGAGCAGTACTTC
CDR3: CASSERGGYEQYF

J: TRBJ1-1
D: -
size: -
V: TRBV7-8
DNA: TGTGCCAGCAGCTTAGGCCAGGGTCTTAACGCTTTCTTT
CDR3: CASSLGQGLNAFF

J: TRBJ1-1
D: -
size: -
V: TRBV7-3
DNA: TGTGCCAGCAGCCTACAGGCGGGGGGCTACACTGAAGCTTTCTTT
CDR3: CASSLQAGGYTEAFF

J: TRBJ2-4
D: -
size: -
V: TRBV2
DNA: TGTGCCAGCAGTGAAAGGGAGGCCAAAAACATTCAGTACTTC
CDR3: CASSEREAKNIQYF

J: TRBJ2-5
D: -
size: -
V: TRBV27
DNA: TGTGCCAGCAGTCCCCGACAGGGAAAGGGGGAGGCCCAGTACTTC
CDR3: CASSPRQGKGEAQYF

J: TRBJ2-3
D: TRBD2
size: -
V: TRBV6-1
DNA: TGTGCCAGCAGTGCTAGGACTAGCGGGAGACCAGATACGCAGTATTTT
CDR3: CASSARTSGRPDTQYF

J: TRBJ2-7
D: -
size: -
V: TRBV11-2
DNA: TGTGCCAGCAAGCGTGGCGGGGGCAACTCCTACGAGCAGTACTTC
CDR3: CASKRGGGNSYEQYF

J: TRBJ1-5
D: TRBD1
size: -
V: TRBV19
DNA: TGTGCCAGTACCGACAGGGCAAGCAATCAGCCCCAGCATTTT
CDR3: CASTDRASNQPQHF

J: TRBJ2-6
D: TRBD2
size: -
V: TRBV5-1
DNA: TGCGCCAGCACCCCGCGACTAGCGGGGGCTTCTGGGGCCAACGTCCTGACTTTC
CDR3: CASTPRLAGASGANVLTF

J: TRBJ1-4
D: -
size: -
V: TRBV5-1
DNA: TGCGCCAGCAGCTTGGGACATCGAGAAAAACTGTTTTTT
CDR3: CASSLGHREKLFF